This T cell receptor beta chain was obtained from a study of regulatory T cells in long-lasting Graves disease. Study in general: Persistence in Graves' disease denoted antithyroid drug use beyond 5 years alongside positive TSH receptor antibodies. General observations from the study: Newly diagnosed patients shared 1,000 or so public clonotypes; persistent patients shared around 2,500.

CDR3 size: 14 residues. J was trimmed by 9 bases and V by 8 bases; bases with no gene match: 10. Germline V gene sequence: CDR1 MNHEY, CDR2 SMNVEV (reference sequence). There are many counts of this clonotype. Its antigen remains unidentified. Time point defined: persistent/refractory GD, antithyroid drugs over 5 years with positive TRAb. Construction of the TCR library relied on RNA isolated from PBMCs. With iRepertoire HTBI primers and Arm-PCR of CDR3 regions, TCR beta libraries were built. TCRdb processed the multiplex PCR reads anew with MiXCR; each CDR3 protein has one entry. This sample has 300,000 to 400,000 distinct CDR3 sequences, with about 19% found just once.

The V and J genes are TRBV27 and TRBJ1-6, with 7 bases aligning to TRBD1. The input for sequencing was peripheral blood mononuclear cells (PBMCs), taken when the disease was refractory, from a patient treated with antithyroid drugs. The sequence derives from a female donor with Graves disease. The CDR3 here is CASALTGWVSPLHF. The CDR3 DNA reads as TGTGCCAGCGCCCTGACAGGGTGGGTTTCACCCCTCCACTTT.